Listed below are T cell receptor beta chains from one sample, sequenced in a study of OX40 agonist ivuxolimab in advanced cancers. The repertoire was sequenced with immunoSEQ multiplex PCR; TCRdb's copy has only in-frame clones and lacks some. The sample lists approximately 11,000 clones; around nine tenths were seen once. The specimen comprised CD4+ or CD8+ T cells sorted from blood, sampled in a trial of the OX40 agonist ivuxolimab. The receptor set was obtained from an adult with an advanced solid tumor such as melanoma, head and neck, liver or kidney cancer. Both conserved end residues are part of each CDR3. Each record gives: D gene, J gene, CDR3 length, clone size, V gene, CDR3 DNA, CDR3 protein. A D gene is named only where the DNA matches it firmly. A row's size may be missing; if present it is once, few, many or a size class.

d_call: -; j_call: TRBJ2-7; cdr3_length: 15; clone_size: -; v_call: TRBV5-4; cdr3_nt: TGTGCCAGCAGCTTCCCAAGACTAGTTTCCTACGAGCAGTACTTC; cdr3_aa: CASSFPRLVSYEQYF
d_call: TRBD2; j_call: TRBJ2-3; cdr3_length: 16; clone_size: -; v_call: TRBV4-1; cdr3_nt: TGCGCCAGCAGCCAAGCCGGGACTAGTTTAATGGGTACGCAGTATTTT; cdr3_aa: CASSQAGTSLMGTQYF
d_call: TRBD2; j_call: TRBJ2-2; cdr3_length: 15; clone_size: -; v_call: TRBV27; cdr3_nt: TGTGCCAGCAGTTTGATGGGACTAGTGTCCGGGGAGCTGTTTTTT; cdr3_aa: CASSLMGLVSGELFF
d_call: TRBD2; j_call: TRBJ2-5; cdr3_length: 15; clone_size: -; v_call: TRBV11-2; cdr3_nt: TGTGCCAGCAGCTTGAGCCTAGCGGGAGTGGAGACCCAGTACTTC; cdr3_aa: CASSLSLAGVETQYF
d_call: -; j_call: TRBJ2-2; cdr3_length: 14; clone_size: few; v_call: TRBV7-9; cdr3_nt: TGTGCCAGCAGCTCCGGACAGAACACCGGGGAGCTGTTTTTT; cdr3_aa: CASSSGQNTGELFF
d_call: -; j_call: TRBJ2-1; cdr3_length: 12; clone_size: -; v_call: TRBV11-2; cdr3_nt: TGTGCCAGCAGCTTAGCCTACAATGAGCAGTTCTTC; cdr3_aa: CASSLAYNEQFF
d_call: -; j_call: TRBJ1-1; cdr3_length: 14; clone_size: -; v_call: TRBV5-1; cdr3_nt: TGCGCCAGCAGCGGGACCGGGGCGAACACTGAAGCTTTCTTT; cdr3_aa: CASSGTGANTEAFF
d_call: TRBD2; j_call: TRBJ2-1; cdr3_length: 14; clone_size: -; v_call: TRBV5-5; cdr3_nt: TGTGCCAGCATGCTAGCGGGAGGGTACAATGAGCAGTTCTTC; cdr3_aa: CASMLAGGYNEQFF
d_call: -; j_call: TRBJ2-5; cdr3_length: 15; clone_size: -; v_call: TRBV7-9; cdr3_nt: TGTGCCAGCAGCTGGGAGCTAGGACGGCAAGAGACCCAGTACTTC; cdr3_aa: CASSWELGRQETQYF
d_call: TRBD1; j_call: TRBJ1-2; cdr3_length: 14; clone_size: -; v_call: TRBV7-9; cdr3_nt: TGTGCCAGCAGCCCCCCGACAGGGTTTGCTGGCTACACCTTC; cdr3_aa: CASSPPTGFAGYTF
d_call: TRBD2; j_call: TRBJ2-7; cdr3_length: 15; clone_size: -; v_call: TRBV19; cdr3_nt: TGTGCCAGTAGCCCCTCAATGGGGACTACCTACGAGCAGTACTTC; cdr3_aa: CASSPSMGTTYEQYF
d_call: TRBD2; j_call: TRBJ2-1; cdr3_length: 17; clone_size: few; v_call: TRBV7-6; cdr3_nt: TGTGCCAGCAGCTTACTAGCGGGAAGCGGTTCCTACAATGAGCAGTTCTTC; cdr3_aa: CASSLLAGSGSYNEQFF
d_call: -; j_call: TRBJ2-5; cdr3_length: 14; clone_size: -; v_call: TRBV7-9; cdr3_nt: TGTGCCAGCAGCTTAGCTGGCAGAGAGGAGACCCAGTACTTC; cdr3_aa: CASSLAGREETQYF
d_call: TRBD2; j_call: TRBJ2-1; cdr3_length: 16; clone_size: large; v_call: TRBV9; cdr3_nt: TGTGCCAGCAGCGTAGAGGGACTAGCGGGAGTATCTGAGCAGTTCTTC; cdr3_aa: CASSVEGLAGVSEQFF
d_call: TRBD1; j_call: TRBJ2-1; cdr3_length: 16; clone_size: -; v_call: TRBV9; cdr3_nt: TGTGCCAGCAGCGTTCGAGGGACAGATTACTACAATGAGCAGTTCTTC; cdr3_aa: CASSVRGTDYYNEQFF
d_call: -; j_call: TRBJ1-3; cdr3_length: 15; clone_size: -; v_call: TRBV7-9; cdr3_nt: TGTGCCAGCAGCCACGGACAGTTCTCTGGAAACACCATATATTTT; cdr3_aa: CASSHGQFSGNTIYF
d_call: TRBD1; j_call: TRBJ1-3; cdr3_length: 15; clone_size: -; v_call: TRBV23-1; cdr3_nt: TGCGCCAGCAGTCACAAGACAGGGTCTGGAAACACCATATATTTT; cdr3_aa: CASSHKTGSGNTIYF
d_call: TRBD1; j_call: TRBJ2-7; cdr3_length: 15; clone_size: few; v_call: TRBV2; cdr3_nt: TGTGCCAGCAGTGTGCTTTGGGACAGTTCCTACGAGCAGTACTTC; cdr3_aa: CASSVLWDSSYEQYF
d_call: -; j_call: TRBJ2-1; cdr3_length: 16; clone_size: -; v_call: TRBV7-3; cdr3_nt: TGTGCCAGCAGCTTAGCAAGACCGGCCGCGGGGGCTGAGCAGTTCTTC; cdr3_aa: CASSLARPAAGAEQFF
d_call: -; j_call: TRBJ1-4; cdr3_length: 15; clone_size: -; v_call: TRBV18; cdr3_nt: TGTGCCAGCTCACCACGGGCGGCGGCTAATGAAAAACTGTTTTTT; cdr3_aa: CASSPRAAANEKLFF
d_call: -; j_call: TRBJ2-7; cdr3_length: 14; clone_size: -; v_call: TRBV5-1; cdr3_nt: TGCGCCAGCAGCCACCGGGACATATCCTACGAGCAGTACTTC; cdr3_aa: CASSHRDISYEQYF
d_call: TRBD1; j_call: TRBJ2-5; cdr3_length: 14; clone_size: -; v_call: TRBV7-3; cdr3_nt: TGTGCCAGCAGCTTGGGACAGGGGGAAGAGACCCAGTACTTC; cdr3_aa: CASSLGQGEETQYF
d_call: TRBD2; j_call: TRBJ2-5; cdr3_length: 17; clone_size: -; v_call: TRBV2; cdr3_nt: TGTGCCAGCAGTGAAGCCCCCCTAGCGGGAGGAAAAGAGACCCAGTACTTC; cdr3_aa: CASSEAPLAGGKETQYF
d_call: TRBD2; j_call: TRBJ2-1; cdr3_length: 15; clone_size: -; v_call: TRBV5-1; cdr3_nt: TGCGCCAGCAGAGGGGACCTAGCGGGATACAATGAGCAGTTCTTC; cdr3_aa: CASRGDLAGYNEQFF
d_call: -; j_call: TRBJ1-1; cdr3_length: 16; clone_size: large; v_call: TRBV4-1; cdr3_nt: TGCGCCAGCAGCCAAGATAGGTACAGGCTAAACACTGAAGCTTTCTTT; cdr3_aa: CASSQDRYRLNTEAFF
d_call: -; j_call: TRBJ1-4; cdr3_length: 17; clone_size: once; v_call: TRBV2; cdr3_nt: TGTGCCAGCAGTGACCCGCGGGGGAGGGACTCGGATGAAAAACTGTTTTTT; cdr3_aa: CASSDPRGRDSDEKLFF
d_call: -; j_call: TRBJ2-5; cdr3_length: 12; clone_size: -; v_call: TRBV9; cdr3_nt: TGTGCCAGCAGCGTAGAGAAAGAGACCCAGTACTTC; cdr3_aa: CASSVEKETQYF
d_call: TRBD2; j_call: TRBJ2-1; cdr3_length: 16; clone_size: -; v_call: TRBV7-6; cdr3_nt: TGTGCCAGCAGCTTTGGACTAGCGGATACCTACAATGAGCAGTTCTTC; cdr3_aa: CASSFGLADTYNEQFF
d_call: TRBD2; j_call: TRBJ2-1; cdr3_length: 15; clone_size: -; v_call: TRBV5-7; cdr3_nt: TGTGCCAGCAGCTTGGTAGCGGGAGAGCACAATGAGCAGTTCTTC; cdr3_aa: CASSLVAGEHNEQFF
d_call: -; j_call: TRBJ2-7; cdr3_length: 15; clone_size: -; v_call: TRBV2; cdr3_nt: TGTGCCAGCAGTGAATCGGGATCTAAGTTATACGAGCAGTACTTC; cdr3_aa: CASSESGSKLYEQYF
d_call: TRBD2; j_call: TRBJ2-7; cdr3_length: 14; clone_size: -; v_call: TRBV28; cdr3_nt: TGTGCCAGCGGAGGGAGCGGGAGTTGGTACGAGCAGTACTTC; cdr3_aa: CASGGSGSWYEQYF
d_call: -; j_call: TRBJ1-1; cdr3_length: 14; clone_size: -; v_call: TRBV23-1; cdr3_nt: TGCGCCAGCAGTAGGCGGGGAATGAACACTGAAGCTTTCTTT; cdr3_aa: CASSRRGMNTEAFF
d_call: TRBD2; j_call: TRBJ2-7; cdr3_length: 15; clone_size: -; v_call: TRBV28; cdr3_nt: TGTGCCAGCAGTTTGGTAGGTAGCGGGAGTTACGAGCAGTACTTC; cdr3_aa: CASSLVGSGSYEQYF
d_call: -; j_call: TRBJ1-5; cdr3_length: 14; clone_size: -; v_call: TRBV25-1; cdr3_nt: TGTGCCAGCAGTGAAAGGGGAGGACGGGGTCCCCAGCATTTT; cdr3_aa: CASSERGGRGPQHF
d_call: -; j_call: TRBJ2-5; cdr3_length: 14; clone_size: -; v_call: TRBV4-1; cdr3_nt: TGCGCCAGCAGCCACACTCCGGGACTGGAGACCCAGTACTTC; cdr3_aa: CASSHTPGLETQYF
d_call: TRBD1; j_call: TRBJ1-1; cdr3_length: 16; clone_size: -; v_call: TRBV4-1; cdr3_nt: TGCGCCAGCAGCCAAGCCCGACAGGGCCTGAACACTGAAGCTTTCTTT; cdr3_aa: CASSQARQGLNTEAFF
d_call: -; j_call: TRBJ2-7; cdr3_length: 13; clone_size: -; v_call: TRBV29-1; cdr3_nt: TGCAGCGTATATACCGGCAACTCCTACGAGCAGTACTTC; cdr3_aa: CSVYTGNSYEQYF
d_call: -; j_call: TRBJ1-2; cdr3_length: 14; clone_size: -; v_call: TRBV27; cdr3_nt: TGTGCCAGCAGTTCCCCCGAACATCCGGGAGGCTACACCTTC; cdr3_aa: CASSSPEHPGGYTF
d_call: -; j_call: TRBJ1-1; cdr3_length: 16; clone_size: few; v_call: TRBV7-9; cdr3_nt: TGTGCCAGCAGCTTCGACAGGTACCCCATGAACACTGAAGCTTTCTTT; cdr3_aa: CASSFDRYPMNTEAFF
d_call: TRBD1; j_call: TRBJ1-2; cdr3_length: 12; clone_size: -; v_call: TRBV7-9; cdr3_nt: TGTGCCAGCAGCCCGGACAGGGATGGCTACACCTTC; cdr3_aa: CASSPDRDGYTF
d_call: -; j_call: TRBJ2-2; cdr3_length: 13; clone_size: once; v_call: TRBV28; cdr3_nt: TGTGCCAGCAGTTTCCCCAGGCCCGGGGAGCTGTTTTTT; cdr3_aa: CASSFPRPGELFF
d_call: -; j_call: TRBJ2-7; cdr3_length: 15; clone_size: -; v_call: TRBV30; cdr3_nt: TGTGCCTGGAGTCCCGGGGCTGGGACCCTTGACGAGCAGTACTTC; cdr3_aa: CAWSPGAGTLDEQYF
d_call: -; j_call: TRBJ2-7; cdr3_length: 14; clone_size: -; v_call: TRBV7-3; cdr3_nt: TGTGCCAGCAGCCCTTCTCCGTTGACCTACGAGCAGTACTTC; cdr3_aa: CASSPSPLTYEQYF
d_call: TRBD1; j_call: TRBJ1-1; cdr3_length: 17; clone_size: -; v_call: TRBV12-5; cdr3_nt: TGTGCTAGTGGTTTGCCCACACAGGGGGCACCGAACACTGAAGCTTTCTTT; cdr3_aa: CASGLPTQGAPNTEAFF
d_call: TRBD2; j_call: TRBJ2-2; cdr3_length: 14; clone_size: few; v_call: TRBV6-5; cdr3_nt: TGTGCCAGCAGACGACCTACTAGCGGGAGCGAGCTGTTTTTT; cdr3_aa: CASRRPTSGSELFF
d_call: TRBD1; j_call: TRBJ2-1; cdr3_length: 14; clone_size: -; v_call: TRBV6-5; cdr3_nt: TGTGCCAGCAGTTACACCCAGGGACAGGTTGAGCAGTTCTTC; cdr3_aa: CASSYTQGQVEQFF
d_call: TRBD1; j_call: TRBJ2-6; cdr3_length: 19; clone_size: -; v_call: TRBV7-6; cdr3_nt: TGTGCCAGCAGCTTGTCCCGAGACAGGGACCCTTCTGGGGCCAACGTCCTGACTTTC; cdr3_aa: CASSLSRDRDPSGANVLTF
d_call: -; j_call: TRBJ2-2; cdr3_length: 15; clone_size: -; v_call: TRBV6-4; cdr3_nt: TGTGCCAGCAGTCGATCAGCCACGAACACCGGGGAGCTGTTTTTT; cdr3_aa: CASSRSATNTGELFF
d_call: -; j_call: TRBJ1-1; cdr3_length: 13; clone_size: once; v_call: TRBV30; cdr3_nt: TGTGCCTGGAGTCTGCAGGGGAACACTGAAGCTTTCTTT; cdr3_aa: CAWSLQGNTEAFF
d_call: TRBD2; j_call: TRBJ2-1; cdr3_length: 15; clone_size: -; v_call: TRBV6-4; cdr3_nt: TGTGCCAGCAGTGGCCTAGCGGGAGGGCCAAATGAGCAGTTCTTC; cdr3_aa: CASSGLAGGPNEQFF
d_call: TRBD1; j_call: TRBJ2-7; cdr3_length: 13; clone_size: -; v_call: TRBV19; cdr3_nt: TGTGCCAGTAGTGTCGGACAGGGCTACGAGCAGTACTTC; cdr3_aa: CASSVGQGYEQYF
d_call: TRBD2; j_call: TRBJ2-1; cdr3_length: 16; clone_size: -; v_call: TRBV28; cdr3_nt: TGTGCCAGCCATGCGGCTAGCGGGAATTACTACAATGAGCAGTTCTTC; cdr3_aa: CASHAASGNYYNEQFF
d_call: TRBD1; j_call: TRBJ1-5; cdr3_length: 14; clone_size: -; v_call: TRBV28; cdr3_nt: TGTGCCAGCAGTTTACCCACAGGGGGTCAGCCCCAGCATTTT; cdr3_aa: CASSLPTGGQPQHF
d_call: -; j_call: TRBJ1-5; cdr3_length: 14; clone_size: -; v_call: TRBV11-2; cdr3_nt: TGTGCCAGCAGCTTAGATCCAGGGCATCAGCCCCAGCATTTT; cdr3_aa: CASSLDPGHQPQHF